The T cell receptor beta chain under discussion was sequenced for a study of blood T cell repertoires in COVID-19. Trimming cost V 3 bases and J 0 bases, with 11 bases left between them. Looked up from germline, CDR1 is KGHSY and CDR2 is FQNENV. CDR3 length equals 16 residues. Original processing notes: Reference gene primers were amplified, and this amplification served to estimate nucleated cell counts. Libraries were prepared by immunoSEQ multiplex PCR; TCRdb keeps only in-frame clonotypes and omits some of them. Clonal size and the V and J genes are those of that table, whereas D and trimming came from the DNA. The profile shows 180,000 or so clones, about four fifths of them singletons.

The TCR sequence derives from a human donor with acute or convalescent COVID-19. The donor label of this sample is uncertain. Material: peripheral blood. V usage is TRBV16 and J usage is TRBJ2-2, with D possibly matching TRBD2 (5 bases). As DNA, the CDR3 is TGTGCCAGCAGCCAGACCGGGAATTCGAACACCGGGGAGCTGTTTTTT. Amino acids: CASSQTGNSNTGELFF.